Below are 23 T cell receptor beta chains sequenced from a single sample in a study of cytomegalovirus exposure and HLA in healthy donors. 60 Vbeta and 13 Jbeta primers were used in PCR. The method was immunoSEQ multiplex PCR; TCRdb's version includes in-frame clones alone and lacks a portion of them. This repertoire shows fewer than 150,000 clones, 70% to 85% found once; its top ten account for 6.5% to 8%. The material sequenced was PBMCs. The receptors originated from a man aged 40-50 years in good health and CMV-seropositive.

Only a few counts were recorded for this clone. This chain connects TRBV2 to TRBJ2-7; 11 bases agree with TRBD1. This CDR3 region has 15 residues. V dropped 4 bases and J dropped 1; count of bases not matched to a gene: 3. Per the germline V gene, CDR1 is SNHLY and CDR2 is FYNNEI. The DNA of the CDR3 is TGTGCCAGCAGTGCTTGGGACAGGGGGTCCTACGAGCAGTACTTC. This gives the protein CASSAWDRGSYEQYF.

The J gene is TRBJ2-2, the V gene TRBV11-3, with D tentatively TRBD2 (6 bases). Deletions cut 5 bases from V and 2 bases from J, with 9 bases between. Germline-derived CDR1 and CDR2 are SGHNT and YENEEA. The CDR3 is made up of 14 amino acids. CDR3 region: CASSAGLNTGELFF. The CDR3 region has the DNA TGTGCCAGCAGCGCGGGACTTAACACCGGGGAGCTGTTTTTT.

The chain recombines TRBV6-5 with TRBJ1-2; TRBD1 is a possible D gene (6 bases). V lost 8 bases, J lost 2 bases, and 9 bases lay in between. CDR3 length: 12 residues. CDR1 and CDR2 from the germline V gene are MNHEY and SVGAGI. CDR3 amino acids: CASSQGNYGYTF. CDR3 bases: TGTGCCAGCTCCCAGGGGAACTATGGCTACACCTTC.

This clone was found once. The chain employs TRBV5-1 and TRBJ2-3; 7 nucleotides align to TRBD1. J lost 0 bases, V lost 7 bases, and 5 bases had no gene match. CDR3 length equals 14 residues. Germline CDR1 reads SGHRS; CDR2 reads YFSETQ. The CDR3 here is CASATGDSTDTQYF. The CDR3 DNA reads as TGCGCCAGCGCTACAGGGGACAGCACAGATACGCAGTATTTT.

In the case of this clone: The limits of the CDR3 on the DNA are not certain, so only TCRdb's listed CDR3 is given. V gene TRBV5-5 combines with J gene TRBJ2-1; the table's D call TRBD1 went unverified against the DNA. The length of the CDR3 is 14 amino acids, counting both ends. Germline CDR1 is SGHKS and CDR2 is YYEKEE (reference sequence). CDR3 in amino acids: CASSPKWGQGSRFF.

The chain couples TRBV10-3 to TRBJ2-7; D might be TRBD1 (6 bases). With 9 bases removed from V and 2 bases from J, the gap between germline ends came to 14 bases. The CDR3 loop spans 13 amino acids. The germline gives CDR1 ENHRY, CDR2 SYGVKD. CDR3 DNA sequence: TGTGCCATACAAGGGGGTTTAACCTACGAGCAGTACTTC. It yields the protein CAIQGGLTYEQYF.

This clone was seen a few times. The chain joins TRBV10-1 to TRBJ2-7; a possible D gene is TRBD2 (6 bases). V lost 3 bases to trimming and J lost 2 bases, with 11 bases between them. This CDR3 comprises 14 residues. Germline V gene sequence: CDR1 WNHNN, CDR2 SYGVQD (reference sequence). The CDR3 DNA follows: TGCGCCAGCAGTGAACCTAGCGAACCCTACGAGCAGTACTTC. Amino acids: CASSEPSEPYEQYF.

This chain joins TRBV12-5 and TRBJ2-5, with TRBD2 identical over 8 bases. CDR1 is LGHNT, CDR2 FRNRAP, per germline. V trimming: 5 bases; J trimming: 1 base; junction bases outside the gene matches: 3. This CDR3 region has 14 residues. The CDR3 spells CASGRAGGQETQYF. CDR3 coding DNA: TGTGCTAGTGGTCGGGCGGGGGGCCAAGAGACCCAGTACTTC. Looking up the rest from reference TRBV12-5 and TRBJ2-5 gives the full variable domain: DARVTQTPRHKVTEMGQEVTMRCQPILGHNTVFWYRQTMMQGLELLAYFRNRAPLDDSGMPKDRFSAEMPDATLATLKIQPSEPRDSAVYFCASGRAGGQETQYFGPGTRLLVL.

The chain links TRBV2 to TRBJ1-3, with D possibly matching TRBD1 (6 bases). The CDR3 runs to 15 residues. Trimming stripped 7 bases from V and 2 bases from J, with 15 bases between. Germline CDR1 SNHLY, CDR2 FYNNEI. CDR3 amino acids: CASKREGGAGNTIYF. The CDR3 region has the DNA TGTGCCAGCAAGAGGGAGGGGGGAGCTGGAAACACCATATATTTT.

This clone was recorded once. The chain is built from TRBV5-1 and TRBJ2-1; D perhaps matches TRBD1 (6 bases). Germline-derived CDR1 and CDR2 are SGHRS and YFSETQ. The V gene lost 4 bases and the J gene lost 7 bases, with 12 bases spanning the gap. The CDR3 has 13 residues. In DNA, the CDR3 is TGCGCCAGCAGCCTCACAGGGTATAATGAGCAGTTCTTC. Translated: CASSLTGYNEQFF.

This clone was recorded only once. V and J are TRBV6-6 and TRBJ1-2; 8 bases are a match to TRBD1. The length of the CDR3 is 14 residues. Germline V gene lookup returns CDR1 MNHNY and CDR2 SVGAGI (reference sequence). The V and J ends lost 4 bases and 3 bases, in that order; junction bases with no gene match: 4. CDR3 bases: TGTGCCAGCAGTTCGGACAGGGAGGACTATGGCTACACCTTC. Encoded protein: CASSSDREDYGYTF.

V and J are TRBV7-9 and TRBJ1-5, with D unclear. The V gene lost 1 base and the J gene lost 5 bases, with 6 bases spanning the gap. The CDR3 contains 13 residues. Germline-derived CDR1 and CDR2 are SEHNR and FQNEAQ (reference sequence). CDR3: CASSLDRDQPQHF. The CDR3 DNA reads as TGTGCCAGCAGCTTAGACCGGGATCAGCCCCAGCATTTT.

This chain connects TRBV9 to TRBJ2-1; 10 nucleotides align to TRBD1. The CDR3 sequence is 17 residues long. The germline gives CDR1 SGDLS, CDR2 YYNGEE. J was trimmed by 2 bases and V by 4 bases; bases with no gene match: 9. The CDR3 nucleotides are TGTGCCAGCAGCTCGCCGGACAGGGGGGATACCTACAATGAGCAGTTCTTC. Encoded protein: CASSSPDRGDTYNEQFF.

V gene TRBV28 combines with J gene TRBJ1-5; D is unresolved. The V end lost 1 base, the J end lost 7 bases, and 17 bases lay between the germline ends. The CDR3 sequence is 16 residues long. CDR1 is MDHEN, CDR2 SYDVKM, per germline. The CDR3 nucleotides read TGTGCCAGCAGTTTATTAAGCAGTCGGGAGGGACAGCCCCAGCATTTT. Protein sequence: CASSLLSSREGQPQHF.

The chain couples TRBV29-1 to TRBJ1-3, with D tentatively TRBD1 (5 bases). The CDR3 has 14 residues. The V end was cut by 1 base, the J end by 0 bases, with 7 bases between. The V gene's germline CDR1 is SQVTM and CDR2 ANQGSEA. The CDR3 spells CSVEGQLSGNTIYF. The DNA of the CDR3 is TGCAGCGTTGAAGGACAGCTCTCTGGAAACACCATATATTTT.

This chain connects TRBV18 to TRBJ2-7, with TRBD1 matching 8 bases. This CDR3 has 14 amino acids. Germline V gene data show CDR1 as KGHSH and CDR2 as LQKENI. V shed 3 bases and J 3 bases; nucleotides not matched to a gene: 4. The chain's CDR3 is CASSPPGQGYEQYF. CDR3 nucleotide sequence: TGTGCCAGCTCACCCCCCGGACAGGGCTACGAGCAGTACTTC.

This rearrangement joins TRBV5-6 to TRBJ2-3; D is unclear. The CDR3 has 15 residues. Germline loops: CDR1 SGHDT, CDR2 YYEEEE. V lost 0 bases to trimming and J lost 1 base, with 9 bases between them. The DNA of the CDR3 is TGTGCCAGCAGCTTGGAGCACCAACGCACAGATACGCAGTATTTT. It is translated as CASSLEHQRTDTQYF.

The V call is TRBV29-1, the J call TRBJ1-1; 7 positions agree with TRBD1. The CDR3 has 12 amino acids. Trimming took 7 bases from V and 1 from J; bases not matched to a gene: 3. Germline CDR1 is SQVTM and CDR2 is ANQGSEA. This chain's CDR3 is CSGRQGNTEAFF. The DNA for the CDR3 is TGCAGCGGCCGACAGGGGAACACTGAAGCTTTCTTT.

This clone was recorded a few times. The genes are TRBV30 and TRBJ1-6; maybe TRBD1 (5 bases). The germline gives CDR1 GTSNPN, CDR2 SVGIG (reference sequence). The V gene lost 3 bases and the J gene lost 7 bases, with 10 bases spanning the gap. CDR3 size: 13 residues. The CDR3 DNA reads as TGTGCCTGGAGACGGCAGGGAAATTCACCCCTCCACTTT. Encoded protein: CAWRRQGNSPLHF.

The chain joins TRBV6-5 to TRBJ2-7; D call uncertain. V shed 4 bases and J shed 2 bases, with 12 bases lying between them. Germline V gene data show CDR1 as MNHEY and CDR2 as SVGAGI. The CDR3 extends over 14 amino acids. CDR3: CASSLTLGTYEQYF. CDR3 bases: TGTGCCAGCAGTTTGACTCTAGGAACCTACGAGCAGTACTTC.

The CDR3 DNA reads as TGTGCCAGCAGCTTAGTACAGGGGCCTTACTACGAGCAGTACTTC. Protein product: CASSLVQGPYYEQYF. The genes are TRBV7-2 and TRBJ2-7; 7 nucleotides agree with TRBD1. V was clipped by 1 base and J by 3 bases; unmatched bases: 6. The V gene's germline CDR1 is SGHTA and CDR2 FQGNSA. The CDR3 is 15 residues long.

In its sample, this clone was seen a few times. The CDR3 here is CASSERGNQPQHF. The CDR3 nucleotides read TGTGCCAGCAGTGAACGGGGAAATCAGCCCCAGCATTTT. The chain recombines TRBV2 with TRBJ1-5; the D is unclear. V dropped 2 bases and J dropped 4 bases, with 6 bases sitting between them. Germline-derived CDR1 and CDR2 are SNHLY and FYNNEI. The length of the CDR3 is 13 residues. Combining the CDR3 with reference TRBV2 and TRBJ1-5 gives the whole variable domain EPEVTQTPSHQVTQMGQEVILRCVPISNHLYFYWYRQILGQKVEFLVSFYNNEISEKSEIFDDQFSVERPDGSNFTLKIRSTKLEDSAMYFCASSERGNQPQHFGDGTRLSIL.

The DNA of the CDR3 is TGTGCCAGCAGCCGACAGTCCTCCGGGGAGACCCAGTACTTC. Amino acid sequence: CASSRQSSGETQYF. V is TRBV27 and J is TRBJ2-5, with a possible D match to TRBD1 (5 bases). V was clipped by 6 bases and J by 5 bases, with 16 bases between them. The CDR3 extends over 14 amino acids. The germline gives CDR1 MNHEY, CDR2 SMNVEV (reference sequence).